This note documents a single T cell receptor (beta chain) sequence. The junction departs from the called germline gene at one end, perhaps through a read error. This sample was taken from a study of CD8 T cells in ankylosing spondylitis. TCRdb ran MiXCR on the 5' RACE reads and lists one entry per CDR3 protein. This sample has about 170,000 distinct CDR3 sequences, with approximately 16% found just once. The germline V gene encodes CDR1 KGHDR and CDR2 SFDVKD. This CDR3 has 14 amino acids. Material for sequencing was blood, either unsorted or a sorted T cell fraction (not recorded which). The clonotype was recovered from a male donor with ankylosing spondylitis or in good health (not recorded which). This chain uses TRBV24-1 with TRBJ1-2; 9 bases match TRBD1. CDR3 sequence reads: CVTSDSDRGIGYTF. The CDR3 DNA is TGTGTCACCAGTGATTCGGACAGGGGAATCGGCTACACCTTC.